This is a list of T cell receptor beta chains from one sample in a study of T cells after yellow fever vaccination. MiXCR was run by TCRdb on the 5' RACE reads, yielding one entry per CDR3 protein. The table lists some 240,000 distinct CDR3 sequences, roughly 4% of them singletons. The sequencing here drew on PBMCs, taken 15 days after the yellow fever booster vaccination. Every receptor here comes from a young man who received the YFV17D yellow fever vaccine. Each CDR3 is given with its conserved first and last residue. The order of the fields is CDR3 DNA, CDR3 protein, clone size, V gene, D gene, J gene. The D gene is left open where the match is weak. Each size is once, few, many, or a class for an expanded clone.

CDR3nt: TGTGCCAGCAGTACCTTACAGGGGGAAAAAGAGACCCAGTACTTC; CDR3aa: CASSTLQGEKETQYF; abundance: many; v_gene: TRBV12-3/TRBV12-4; d_gene: TRBD1; j_gene: TRBJ2-5
CDR3nt: TGCGCCAGCAGCTTCCTGGGGCCCAAAAACATTCAGTACTTC; CDR3aa: CASSFLGPKNIQYF; abundance: many; v_gene: TRBV5-1; d_gene: -; j_gene: TRBJ2-4
CDR3nt: TGTGCCAGCAGTTCCGGGACTAGCGGGATCACAGATACGCAGTATTTT; CDR3aa: CASSSGTSGITDTQYF; abundance: many; v_gene: TRBV7-8; d_gene: TRBD2; j_gene: TRBJ2-3
CDR3nt: TGTGCCAGCGGTAATCTGGGATCCTCTGGGGCCAACGTCCTGACTTTC; CDR3aa: CASGNLGSSGANVLTF; abundance: many; v_gene: TRBV7-9; d_gene: -; j_gene: TRBJ2-6
CDR3nt: TGTGCCAGCAGCCCCACTAGAAAAGAGACCCAGTACTTC; CDR3aa: CASSPTRKETQYF; abundance: many; v_gene: TRBV12-3/TRBV12-4; d_gene: -; j_gene: TRBJ2-5
CDR3nt: TGTGCCAGCAGTTCTCAGCTCGGTGGCACAGATACGCAGTATTTT; CDR3aa: CASSSQLGGTDTQYF; abundance: many; v_gene: TRBV6-2/TRBV6-3; d_gene: -; j_gene: TRBJ2-3
CDR3nt: TGCGCCAGCAGCCAAGATTTTAGTGGACAAGAGACCCAGTACTTC; CDR3aa: CASSQDFSGQETQYF; abundance: many; v_gene: TRBV4-1; d_gene: -; j_gene: TRBJ2-5
CDR3nt: TGCGCCAGCAGCTTGGCGGACTCCCGAGCCCAGCGCAATGAGCAGTTCTTC; CDR3aa: CASSLADSRAQRNEQFF; abundance: many; v_gene: TRBV5-1; d_gene: -; j_gene: TRBJ2-1
CDR3nt: TGTGCCAGCAGTTTATCACAGGGGGCTGGCACAGATACGCAGTATTTT; CDR3aa: CASSLSQGAGTDTQYF; abundance: many; v_gene: TRBV12-3/TRBV12-4; d_gene: TRBD1; j_gene: TRBJ2-3
CDR3nt: TGCAGTGCTAGCATCGGACGTAACTATGGCTACACCTTC; CDR3aa: CSASIGRNYGYTF; abundance: many; v_gene: TRBV20-1; d_gene: -; j_gene: TRBJ1-2
CDR3nt: TGCGCCAGCAGCCGGGACGACCCCCTGAACTACGAGCAGTACTTC; CDR3aa: CASSRDDPLNYEQYF; abundance: many; v_gene: TRBV4-1; d_gene: -; j_gene: TRBJ2-7
CDR3nt: TGCAGTGCGAGCCGGGACAGGGATGAAGCTTTCTTT; CDR3aa: CSASRDRDEAFF; abundance: many; v_gene: TRBV20-1; d_gene: TRBD1; j_gene: TRBJ1-1
CDR3nt: TGTGCCAGCAGCTCACAGGGGGTTTCACCCCTCCACTTT; CDR3aa: CASSSQGVSPLHF; abundance: many; v_gene: TRBV7-9; d_gene: TRBD1; j_gene: TRBJ1-6
CDR3nt: TGTGCCAGCAGCCCAAGGGTGAATCAGCCCCAGCATTTT; CDR3aa: CASSPRVNQPQHF; abundance: many; v_gene: TRBV12-3/TRBV12-4; d_gene: -; j_gene: TRBJ1-5
CDR3nt: TGCGCCAGCAGCTTGGCCGGGAAAACCTACGAGCAGTACTTC; CDR3aa: CASSLAGKTYEQYF; abundance: many; v_gene: TRBV5-1; d_gene: -; j_gene: TRBJ2-7
CDR3nt: TGTGCCAGCTCACCGGACCTGGGACAGGGGAATGAAAAACTGTTTTTT; CDR3aa: CASSPDLGQGNEKLFF; abundance: many; v_gene: TRBV18; d_gene: TRBD1; j_gene: TRBJ1-4
CDR3nt: TGTGCCAGCAGCCAAGACCCCCCTGGGGTAGCCATAGTGGAGACCCAGTACTTC; CDR3aa: CASSQDPPGVAIVETQYF; abundance: many; v_gene: TRBV14; d_gene: -; j_gene: TRBJ2-5